One sample yielded the 29 T cell receptor beta chains listed below, sequenced in a study of OX40 agonist ivuxolimab in advanced cancers. Assay used: immunoSEQ multiplex PCR; TCRdb lists only in-frame clones, some missing. The table has 50,000 to 60,000 clones, roughly nine tenths seen once; the top ten hold around 4%. Sequenced here: CD4+ or CD8+ T cells sorted from blood, sampled in a trial of the OX40 agonist ivuxolimab. The receptors were sampled from an adult with an advanced solid tumor such as melanoma, head and neck, liver or kidney cancer.

This clone was recorded once. The chain carries TRBV28 and TRBJ1-4, with a tentative D call TRBD1 (5 bases). The CDR3 runs to 15 residues. The V gene lost 5 bases and the J gene lost 4 bases, with 14 bases spanning the gap. CDR1 is MDHEN, CDR2 SYDVKM, per germline. The CDR3 protein is CASSPVGAINEKLFF. The CDR3 DNA reads as TGTGCCAGCAGTCCCGTCGGGGCTATTAATGAAAAACTGTTTTTT.

The chain recombines TRBV7-2 with TRBJ2-7; 10 bases fit TRBD1. Germline V lookup: CDR1 SGHTA, CDR2 FQGNSA. The V segment lost 4 bases and the J segment 5 bases; nucleotides outside the gene matches: 5. This CDR3 spans 14 amino acids. The CDR3 nucleotides are TGTGCCAGCAGCTCCCGGGACAGGGGTGACGAGCAGTACTTC. This sequence encodes CASSSRDRGDEQYF.

The V gene is TRBV11-2, the J gene TRBJ2-7; maybe TRBD1 (5 bases). CDR3 length equals 13 residues. V gave up 4 bases and J gave up 7 bases, with 14 bases separating them. Germline CDR1 SGHAT, CDR2 FQNNGV. The DNA for the CDR3 is TGTGCCAGCAGCTCGATACAGGCTTTGGAGCAGTACTTC. This sequence encodes CASSSIQALEQYF.

Points on this clone: Other DNA sequences within the sample encode an identical CDR3. This rearrangement joins TRBV27 to TRBJ2-5; D not certain. Per the germline V gene, CDR1 is MNHEY and CDR2 is SMNVEV (reference sequence). This CDR3 is built from 11 residues. Trimming cost V 3 bases and J 4 bases, with 3 bases left between them. CDR3 sequence reads: CASSLGETQYF. The CDR3 nucleotides read TGTGCCAGCAGTTTGGGAGAGACCCAGTACTTC.

V and J are TRBV4-2 and TRBJ2-7, with TRBD2 matching 10 bases. This CDR3 is built from 14 residues. The V and J ends lost 3 bases and 3 bases, in that order; junction bases with no gene match: 2. In germline, CDR1 is LGHNA, CDR2 YNFKEQ. CDR3 sequence reads: CASSQGLARYEQYF. CDR3 bases: TGTGCCAGCAGCCAGGGACTAGCGCGCTACGAGCAGTACTTC.

V is TRBV4-1 and J is TRBJ2-7; D call uncertain. V lost 5 bases and J 3 bases, leaving 11 bases between the germline ends. The CDR3 has 13 amino acids. Germline CDR1 reads MGHRA; CDR2 reads YSYEKL. The CDR3 coding sequence is TGCGCCAGCAGCATTACTATTAGCTACGAGCAGTACTTC. This codes for CASSITISYEQYF.

This clone has only a few counts. Distinct nucleotide sequences in the sample also encode this CDR3. V gene TRBV29-1 combines with J gene TRBJ2-1; perhaps D is TRBD1 or TRBD2 (5 bases each). The CDR3 is 16 residues long. V lost 0 bases and J 0 bases, leaving 12 bases between the germline ends. CDR1 SQVTM and CDR2 ANQGSEA come from the germline V gene. In nucleotides, the CDR3 is TGCAGCGTTGAAGATCCGGGACGGAGCTCCTACAATGAGCAGTTCTTC. This encodes CSVEDPGRSSYNEQFF.

The J gene is TRBJ2-5, the V gene TRBV2; 9 nucleotides line up with TRBD2. Trimming cost V 3 bases and J 4 bases; bases outside gene matches: 9. The germline CDR1 and CDR2 sequences are SNHLY and FYNNEI. The CDR3 covers 16 residues. DNA for the CDR3: TGTGCCAGCAGTGAGCCGAGGCGGGGGGGCCGAGAGACCCAGTACTTC. As protein: CASSEPRRGGRETQYF.

The chain has TRBV4-1 and TRBJ2-7, with no clear D. The CDR3 length is 14 residues. Germline CDR1 is MGHRA and CDR2 is YSYEKL. Trimming left V 3 bases short and J 3 bases short, with 12 bases between. CDR3: CASSQEPWGYEQYF. CDR3 in DNA: TGCGCCAGCAGCCAGGAACCTTGGGGCTACGAGCAGTACTTC.

This rearrangement joins TRBV29-1 to TRBJ2-7; 11 positions agree with TRBD2. This CDR3 contains 14 residues. The J segment lost 4 bases and the V segment lost 4 bases, leaving 6 bases of the junction unmatched. Germline V gene data show CDR1 as SQVTM and CDR2 as ANQGSEA. The CDR3 loop is CSVVLAGERYEQYF. The CDR3 region has the DNA TGCAGCGTTGTACTAGCGGGAGAACGGTACGAGCAGTACTTC.

V and J are TRBV9 and TRBJ2-1, with D possibly being TRBD2 (6 bases). The germline V gene encodes CDR1 SGDLS and CDR2 YYNGEE. Trimming took off 1 base at V and 4 bases at J, with 12 bases between the two ends. This CDR3 has 15 amino acids. Here the CDR3 reads CASSVWGTLYNEQFF. The CDR3 DNA is TGTGCCAGCAGCGTATGGGGGACTTTGTACAATGAGCAGTTCTTC.

CDR3 protein: CASSLGYSYEQYF. The CDR3 DNA reads as TGTGCCAGCAGCTTGGGCTATTCTTACGAGCAGTACTTC. The chain has TRBV4-2 and TRBJ2-7; D is undetermined. The V gene lost 5 bases and the J gene lost 4 bases, with 12 bases spanning the gap. CDR3 length: 13 residues. Germline values: CDR1 LGHNA, CDR2 YNFKEQ.

This chain links TRBV7-9 with TRBJ2-7; tentatively, D is TRBD2 (5 bases). The CDR3 has 12 residues. V lost 5 bases and J 5 bases, leaving 10 bases between the germline ends. Per germline, CDR1 SEHNR and CDR2 FQNEAQ (reference sequence). CDR3 DNA sequence: TGTGCCAGCAGCGCACTAGTAAACGAGCAGTACTTC. Its protein product is CASSALVNEQYF.

The chain recombines TRBV4-3 with TRBJ2-1; D is possibly TRBD2 (6 bases). The V gene's germline CDR1 is LGHNA and CDR2 YSLEER. Trimming removed 4 bases at V and 2 bases at J, with 12 bases between. There are 15 residues in the CDR3. CDR3 loop: CASSRSTGAYNEQFF. CDR3 coding DNA: TGCGCCAGCAGCCGGAGTACGGGGGCCTACAATGAGCAGTTCTTC.

The chain is built from TRBV27 and TRBJ1-2; D is perhaps TRBD1 (6 bases). The CDR3 extends over 14 amino acids. Trimming removed 5 bases at V and 2 bases at J, with 12 bases between. Germline V CDR1 and CDR2: MNHEY, SMNVEV (reference sequence). CDR3 coding DNA: TGTGCCAGCAGTCCGGGGGGGCAAAACTATGGCTACACCTTC. It is translated as CASSPGGQNYGYTF.

This chain connects TRBV6-5 to TRBJ2-1; D unresolved. There are 13 residues in the CDR3. Germline lookup yields CDR1 MNHEY and CDR2 SVGAGI. The V end was cut by 2 bases, the J end by 4 bases, with 6 bases between. The CDR3 coding sequence is TGTGCCAGCAGTTACGAAGGGTACAATGAGCAGTTCTTC. Translated: CASSYEGYNEQFF.

This chain uses TRBV19 with TRBJ2-7; D perhaps matches TRBD1 (5 bases). Trimming removed 1 base from V and 1 base from J, with 8 bases in between. This CDR3 is 14 amino acids long. Germline assignment: CDR1 LNHDA and CDR2 SQIVND (reference sequence). The CDR3 here is CASSIGTRSYEQYF. The CDR3 bases are TGTGCCAGTAGTATAGGGACACGGTCCTACGAGCAGTACTTC.

The chain joins TRBV29-1 to TRBJ2-3, with TRBD2 identical over 12 bases. J lost 2 bases, V lost 2 bases, and 5 bases had no gene match. The CDR3 is 16 amino acids. The germline V gene encodes CDR1 SQVTM and CDR2 ANQGSEA. CDR3 coding DNA: TGCAGCGTTGAAATGCTAGCGGGAGGGTACACAGATACGCAGTATTTT. Its translation is CSVEMLAGGYTDTQYF.

The chain combines TRBV4-2 with TRBJ2-1, with 7 bases matching TRBD2. With 4 bases clipped from V and 2 bases from J, the junction kept 11 bases outside the gene matches. The CDR3 length is 17 residues. Germline V gives CDR1 LGHNA, CDR2 YNFKEQ. The CDR3 loop is CASSLFYEGGPYNEQFF. The CDR3, as DNA: TGTGCCAGCAGCCTATTTTACGAGGGAGGGCCCTACAATGAGCAGTTCTTC.

V usage is TRBV27 and J usage is TRBJ2-1; 10 nucleotides align to TRBD1. The junction had 9 bases not matched to a gene; V was cut back by 6 bases and J by 7 bases. This CDR3 comprises 15 residues. Germline CDR1 is MNHEY and CDR2 is SMNVEV (reference sequence). CDR3 protein: CASRPTGGVRNEQFF. CDR3 DNA: TGTGCCAGCAGACCGACAGGGGGCGTGCGGAATGAGCAGTTCTTC.

This clone was detected a few times. V usage is TRBV19 and J usage is TRBJ2-2; D may be TRBD1 (6 bases). Per the germline V gene, CDR1 is LNHDA and CDR2 is SQIVND (reference sequence). CDR3 length: 12 amino acids. V lost 7 bases to trimming and J lost 7 bases, with 10 bases between them. CDR3 DNA: TGTGCCAGTACACAGGGTGTCGGGGAGCTGTTTTTT. It specifies CASTQGVGELFF.

This chain links TRBV28 with TRBJ2-5; D remains ambiguous. This CDR3 is built from 14 residues. Germline loops: CDR1 MDHEN, CDR2 SYDVKM. Trimming took 4 bases from V and 1 from J, leaving 10 bases between them. The CDR3 nucleotides are TGTGCCAGCAGTTCCGCGGCATTCCAAGAGACCCAGTACTTC. Amino acid sequence: CASSSAAFQETQYF.

The chain employs TRBV7-6 and TRBJ2-1; tentatively, D is TRBD1 or TRBD2 (6 bases each). Germline V gene lookup returns CDR1 SGHVS and CDR2 FNYEAQ. V was trimmed by 4 bases and J by 9 bases, leaving 13 bases between them. The CDR3 spans 13 residues. The CDR3 loop reads CASSSMGGGEQFF. CDR3 bases: TGTGCCAGCAGCTCGATGGGGGGCGGTGAGCAGTTCTTC.

A single count supports this clone. The chain links TRBV4-2 to TRBJ2-3; D not resolved. In germline, CDR1 is LGHNA, CDR2 YNFKEQ. V lost 0 bases and J lost 1, with 8 bases in between. The CDR3 extends over 15 amino acids. The CDR3 is CASSQENWGTDTQYF. The CDR3 nucleotides are TGTGCCAGCAGCCAAGAGAACTGGGGCACAGATACGCAGTATTTT.

This chain links TRBV4-2 with TRBJ2-2, with 7 bases identical to TRBD1. The V gene end was trimmed by 1 base and the J gene end by 4 bases; junction bases not matched to a gene: 9. Germline V gene lookup returns CDR1 LGHNA and CDR2 YNFKEQ. The CDR3 totals 17 residues. The CDR3 DNA follows: TGTGCCAGCAGCCAAGTTTCGACAGGGACCTTCACCGGGGAGCTGTTTTTT. Amino acids: CASSQVSTGTFTGELFF.

The genes are TRBV11-2 and TRBJ2-3; D is uncertain. Trimming cost V 2 bases and J 2 bases, with 5 bases left between them. The CDR3 covers 13 residues. Germline V gene data show CDR1 as SGHAT and CDR2 as FQNNGV. The chain's CDR3 is CASSLPNTDTQYF. CDR3 nucleotides: TGTGCCAGCAGCTTACCGAACACAGATACGCAGTATTTT.

The V call is TRBV19, the J call TRBJ1-5, with 11 bases identical to TRBD1. Germline CDR1 LNHDA, CDR2 SQIVND (reference sequence). CDR3 length: 14 amino acids. Germline trimming cut 6 bases from V and 6 bases from J; bases unmatched to any gene: 4. The CDR3 is CASRRTGGSQPQHF. CDR3 sequence (DNA): TGTGCCAGTAGGAGGACAGGGGGCAGTCAGCCCCAGCATTTT.

J is TRBJ2-2 and V is TRBV19; 12 positions agree with TRBD2. This CDR3 contains 16 residues. J lost 3 bases, V lost 4 bases, and 3 bases had no gene match. Germline V gene lookup returns CDR1 LNHDA and CDR2 SQIVND (reference sequence). This CDR3 reads CASSTGLAGYTGELFF. The CDR3 coding sequence is TGTGCCAGTAGTACCGGACTAGCGGGGTACACCGGGGAGCTGTTTTTT.

The chain employs TRBV5-4 and TRBJ2-3, with D maybe TRBD2 (6 bases). CDR3 size: 17 residues. The V end was cut by 2 bases, the J end by 0 bases, with 16 bases between. The V gene's germline CDR1 is SGHNT and CDR2 YYREEE (reference sequence). CDR3 nucleotides: TGTGCCAGCAGCTTTAGGGCGGGGCGGGCTAGCACAGATACGCAGTATTTT. Amino acid sequence: CASSFRAGRASTDTQYF.